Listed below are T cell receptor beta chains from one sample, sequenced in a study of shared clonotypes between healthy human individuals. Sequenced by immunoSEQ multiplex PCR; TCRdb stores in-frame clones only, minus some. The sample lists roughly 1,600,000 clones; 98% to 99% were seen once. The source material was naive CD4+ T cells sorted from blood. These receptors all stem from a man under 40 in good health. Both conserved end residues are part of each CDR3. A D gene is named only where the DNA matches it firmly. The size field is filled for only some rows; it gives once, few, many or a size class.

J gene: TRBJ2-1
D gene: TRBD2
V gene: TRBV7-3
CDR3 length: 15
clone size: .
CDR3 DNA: TGTGCCAGCAGCCGAGCGGGAGTCCCCTACAATGAGCAGTTCTTC
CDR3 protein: CASSRAGVPYNEQFF

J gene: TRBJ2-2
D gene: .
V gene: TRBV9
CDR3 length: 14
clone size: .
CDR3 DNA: TGTGCCAGCAGCGTATCGGGCCGCACCGGGGAGCTGTTTTTT
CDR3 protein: CASSVSGRTGELFF

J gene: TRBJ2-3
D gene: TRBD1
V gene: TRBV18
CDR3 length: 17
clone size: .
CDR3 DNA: TGTGCCAGCTCCCCAATAGGACAGGGGAAAAGCACAGATACGCAGTATTTT
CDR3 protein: CASSPIGQGKSTDTQYF

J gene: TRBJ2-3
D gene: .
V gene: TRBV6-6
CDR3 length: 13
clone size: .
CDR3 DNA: TGTGCCAGCAGTGCTGACAGCACAGATACGCAGTATTTT
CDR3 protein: CASSADSTDTQYF

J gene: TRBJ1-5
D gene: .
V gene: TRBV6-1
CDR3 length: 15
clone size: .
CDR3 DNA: TGTGCCAGCAGTGACCCGGGTCTCGGCAATCAGCCCCAGCATTTT
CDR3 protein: CASSDPGLGNQPQHF

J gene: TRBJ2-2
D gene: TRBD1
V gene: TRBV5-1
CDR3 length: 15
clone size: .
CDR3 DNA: TGCGCCAGCAGCCTGGGACAGCCGGACACCGGGGAGCTGTTTTTT
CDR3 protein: CASSLGQPDTGELFF

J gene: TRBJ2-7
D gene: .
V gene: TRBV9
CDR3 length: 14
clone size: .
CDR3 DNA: TGTGCCAGCAGCGTAGGGGCTGAGGGAGGCGAGCAGTACTTC
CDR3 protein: CASSVGAEGGEQYF

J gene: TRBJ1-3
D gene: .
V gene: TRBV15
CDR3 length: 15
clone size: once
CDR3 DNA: TGTGCCACCAGCCGACAGCGATCCTCTGGAAACACCATATATTTT
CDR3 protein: CATSRQRSSGNTIYF

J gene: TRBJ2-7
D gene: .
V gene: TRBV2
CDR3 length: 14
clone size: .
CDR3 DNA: TGTGCCAGCATAAGCGAACAGGTCTCCTACGAGCAGTACTTC
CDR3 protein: CASISEQVSYEQYF

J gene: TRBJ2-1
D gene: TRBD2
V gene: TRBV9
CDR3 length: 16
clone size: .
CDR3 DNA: TGTGCCAGCAGCTTCCCCGGGACTAGCGGGAGCGGTGAGCAGTTCTTC
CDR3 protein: CASSFPGTSGSGEQFF

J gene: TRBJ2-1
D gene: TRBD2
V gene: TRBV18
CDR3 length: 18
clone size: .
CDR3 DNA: TGTGCCAGCTCACCGCTCTCAGGCGGGAGGAACTCCTACAATGAGCAGTTCTTC
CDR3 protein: CASSPLSGGRNSYNEQFF

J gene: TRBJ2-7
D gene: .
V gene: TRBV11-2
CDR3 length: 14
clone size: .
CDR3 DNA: TGTGCCAGCAGCTTAAGGCAGACCTTCTACGAGCAGTACTTC
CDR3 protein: CASSLRQTFYEQYF

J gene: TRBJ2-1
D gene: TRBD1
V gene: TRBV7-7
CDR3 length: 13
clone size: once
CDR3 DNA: TGTGCTAGCAGCACCGACAGGGACAATGAGCAGTTCTTC
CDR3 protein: CASSTDRDNEQFF

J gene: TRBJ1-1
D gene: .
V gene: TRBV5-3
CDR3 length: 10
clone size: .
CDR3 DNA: TGTGCCAGAAGCTCGGGCCGGGCTTTCTTT
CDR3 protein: CARSSGRAFF

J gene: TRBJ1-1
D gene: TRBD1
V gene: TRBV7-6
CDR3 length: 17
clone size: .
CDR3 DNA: TGTGCCAGCAGCCCTTTCCACAGGGGTAGGATGAACACTGAAGCTTTCTTT
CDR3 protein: CASSPFHRGRMNTEAFF

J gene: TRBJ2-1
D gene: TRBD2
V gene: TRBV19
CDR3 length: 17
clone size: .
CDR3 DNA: TGTGCCAGTAGGGAGGCTAGCGGGAGATTCTTTTACGGTGAGCAGTTCTTC
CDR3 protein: CASREASGRFFYGEQFF

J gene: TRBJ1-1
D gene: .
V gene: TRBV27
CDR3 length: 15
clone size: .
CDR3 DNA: TGTGCCAGCAGTTTTGCGAGCCCTAAGGCCACTGAAGCTTTCTTT
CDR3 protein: CASSFASPKATEAFF

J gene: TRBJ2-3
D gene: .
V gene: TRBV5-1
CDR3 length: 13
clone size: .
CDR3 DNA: TGCGCCAGCAGCCGGGACTCAACAGATACGCAGTATTTT
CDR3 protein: CASSRDSTDTQYF

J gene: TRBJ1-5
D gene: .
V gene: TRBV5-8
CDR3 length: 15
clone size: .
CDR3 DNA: TGTGCCAGCAGCTTTGAGGTAAATAGCAATCAGCCCCAGCATTTT
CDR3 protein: CASSFEVNSNQPQHF

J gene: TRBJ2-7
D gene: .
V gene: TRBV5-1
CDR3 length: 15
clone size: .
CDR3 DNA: TGCGCCAGCAGCCCCGTGGGGGCCTCCTCCTACGAGCAGTACTTC
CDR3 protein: CASSPVGASSYEQYF

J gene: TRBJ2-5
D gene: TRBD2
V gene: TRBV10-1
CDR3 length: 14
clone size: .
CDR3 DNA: TGCGCCAGCAGTGAGTCGGGAGGGGATCCGACCCAGTACTTC
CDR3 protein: CASSESGGDPTQYF

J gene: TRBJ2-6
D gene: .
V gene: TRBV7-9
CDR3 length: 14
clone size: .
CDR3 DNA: TGTGCCAGCACCCGAGCCTCTGGGGCCAACGTCCTGACTTTC
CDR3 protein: CASTRASGANVLTF

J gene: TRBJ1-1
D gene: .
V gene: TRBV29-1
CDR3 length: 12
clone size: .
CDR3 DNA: TGCAGCGGCCTGACAGGTCGGGCTGAAGCTTTCTTT
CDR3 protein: CSGLTGRAEAFF

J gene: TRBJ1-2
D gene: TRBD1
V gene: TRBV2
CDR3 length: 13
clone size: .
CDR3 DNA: TGTGCCAGCAGTGAAGGGACAGGGGACGGCTACACCTTC
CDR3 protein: CASSEGTGDGYTF

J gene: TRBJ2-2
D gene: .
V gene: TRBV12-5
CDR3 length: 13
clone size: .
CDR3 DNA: TGTGCTAGTGCCCCCGTCGGCACCGGGGAGCTGTTTTTT
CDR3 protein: CASAPVGTGELFF

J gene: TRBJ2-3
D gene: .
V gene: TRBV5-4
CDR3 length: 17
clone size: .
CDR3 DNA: TGTGCCAGCAGCTCTGCTCCCCTGGCGGGAACGGCAGATACGCAGTATTTT
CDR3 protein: CASSSAPLAGTADTQYF

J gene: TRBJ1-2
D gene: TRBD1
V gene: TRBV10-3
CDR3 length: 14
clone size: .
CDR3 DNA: TGTGCCATCAGTACGGGACAGGCGACTTATGGCTACACCTTC
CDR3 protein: CAISTGQATYGYTF

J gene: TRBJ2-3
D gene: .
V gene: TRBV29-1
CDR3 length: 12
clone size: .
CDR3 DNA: TGCAGCGCGATGGACGCTACAGATACGCAGTATTTT
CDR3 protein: CSAMDATDTQYF

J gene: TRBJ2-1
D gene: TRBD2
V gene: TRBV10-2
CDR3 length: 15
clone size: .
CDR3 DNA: TGCGCCAGCAGTTGGACTAGCGGGAGTGAGGATGAGCAGTTCTTC
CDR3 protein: CASSWTSGSEDEQFF

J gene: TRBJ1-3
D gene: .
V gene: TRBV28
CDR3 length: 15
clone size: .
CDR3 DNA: TGTGCCAGCAGCCCCACCTCCGGACAGAGAAACACCATATATTTT
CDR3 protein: CASSPTSGQRNTIYF

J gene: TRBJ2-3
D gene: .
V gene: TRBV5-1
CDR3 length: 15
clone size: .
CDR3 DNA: TGCGCCAGCTCCGCCCGCGGGGATAGCACAGATACGCAGTATTTT
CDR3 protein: CASSARGDSTDTQYF

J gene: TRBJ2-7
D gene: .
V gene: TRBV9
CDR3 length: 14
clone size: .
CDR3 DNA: TGTGCCAGCAGCGTAGTGGCTTTATCCTACGAGCAGTACTTC
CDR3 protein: CASSVVALSYEQYF

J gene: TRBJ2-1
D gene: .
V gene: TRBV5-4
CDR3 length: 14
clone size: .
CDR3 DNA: TGTGCCAGCAGCTTACTGCGATACGACAATGAGCAGTTCTTC
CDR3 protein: CASSLLRYDNEQFF

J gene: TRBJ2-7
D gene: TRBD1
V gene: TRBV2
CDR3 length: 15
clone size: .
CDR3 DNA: TGTGCCAGCAGTGGTCCGGGACAGGGGGTTTACGAGCAGTACTTC
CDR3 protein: CASSGPGQGVYEQYF

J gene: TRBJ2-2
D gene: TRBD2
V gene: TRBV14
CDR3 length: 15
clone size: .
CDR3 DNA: TGTGCCAGCAGCCATCTAGCGGGAGGAACCGGGGAGCTGTTTTTT
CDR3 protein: CASSHLAGGTGELFF

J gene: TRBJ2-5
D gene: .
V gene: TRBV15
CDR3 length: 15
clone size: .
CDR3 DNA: TGTGCCACCAGCAGAGCCGGATCCAGCCAAGAGACCCAGTACTTC
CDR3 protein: CATSRAGSSQETQYF

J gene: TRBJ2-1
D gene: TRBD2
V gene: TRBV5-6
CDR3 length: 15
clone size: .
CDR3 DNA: TGTGCCAGCAGCCGGAGACTAGCGGGCTCCAATGAGCAGTTCTTC
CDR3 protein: CASSRRLAGSNEQFF

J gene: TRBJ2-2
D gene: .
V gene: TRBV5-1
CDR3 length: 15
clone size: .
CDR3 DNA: TGCGCCAGCAGGGACGCCGGGACAAACACCGGGGAGCTGTTTTTT
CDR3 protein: CASRDAGTNTGELFF

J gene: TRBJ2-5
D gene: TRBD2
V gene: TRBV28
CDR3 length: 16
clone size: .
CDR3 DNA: TGTGCCAGCAGTTTAATTTCGAGCGGGAGTGGGGAGACCCAGTACTTC
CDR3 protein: CASSLISSGSGETQYF

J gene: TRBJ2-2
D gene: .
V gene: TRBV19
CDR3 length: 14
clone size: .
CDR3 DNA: TGTGCCAGTAGTATAAACAGGTTCACCGGGGAGCTGTTTTTT
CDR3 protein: CASSINRFTGELFF

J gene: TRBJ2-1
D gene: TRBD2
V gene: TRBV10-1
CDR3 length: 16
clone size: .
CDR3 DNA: TGCGCCAGCAGCCCTCGAGGGACTAGCGGGAACTATGAGCAGTTCTTC
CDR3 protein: CASSPRGTSGNYEQFF

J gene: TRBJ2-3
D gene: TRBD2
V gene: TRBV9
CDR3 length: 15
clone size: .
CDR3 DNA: TGTGCCAGCAGCGCGGGGACTACTAGCACAGATACGCAGTATTTT
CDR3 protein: CASSAGTTSTDTQYF

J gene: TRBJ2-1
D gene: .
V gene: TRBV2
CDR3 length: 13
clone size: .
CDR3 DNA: TGTGCCAGCAGTGAAGCCAGGAAAGATGAGCAGTTCTTC
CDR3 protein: CASSEARKDEQFF

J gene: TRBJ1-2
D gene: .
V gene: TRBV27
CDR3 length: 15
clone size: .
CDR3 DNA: TGTGCCAGCAGTTTCAGAGGGTTCTTTGGCTATGGCTACACCTTC
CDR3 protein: CASSFRGFFGYGYTF

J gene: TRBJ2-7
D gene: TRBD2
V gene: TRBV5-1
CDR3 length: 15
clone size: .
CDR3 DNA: TGCGCCAGCAGCCCGGGACTAGCGGGGGTCTACGAGCAGTACTTC
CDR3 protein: CASSPGLAGVYEQYF

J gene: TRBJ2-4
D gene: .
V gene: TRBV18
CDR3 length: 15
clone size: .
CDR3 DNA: TGTGCCAGCTCACCTCCCGAAGGAGCCAAAAACATTCAGTACTTC
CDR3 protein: CASSPPEGAKNIQYF

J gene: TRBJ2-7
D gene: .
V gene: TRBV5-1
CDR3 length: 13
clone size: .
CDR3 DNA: TGCGCCAGCAGCCCAGGCGGGTCCTACGAGCAGTACTTC
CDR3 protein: CASSPGGSYEQYF

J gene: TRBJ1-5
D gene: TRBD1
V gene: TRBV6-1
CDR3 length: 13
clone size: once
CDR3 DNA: TGTGCCAGCAGTCTTACAGGGGGCCAGCCCCAGCATTTT
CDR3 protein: CASSLTGGQPQHF

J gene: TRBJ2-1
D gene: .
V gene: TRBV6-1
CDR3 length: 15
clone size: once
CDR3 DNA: TGTGCCAGCAGTCCAGCTCTCTTCGCAGGGTATGAGCAGTTCTTC
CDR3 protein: CASSPALFAGYEQFF

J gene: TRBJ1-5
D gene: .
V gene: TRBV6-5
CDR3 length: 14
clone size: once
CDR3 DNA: TGTGCCAGCAGTTACGCCAGTAGCAATCAGCCCCAGCATTTT
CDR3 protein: CASSYASSNQPQHF

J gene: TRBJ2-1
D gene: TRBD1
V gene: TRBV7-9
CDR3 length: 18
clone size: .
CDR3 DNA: TGTGCCAGCAGCTTAGTGGCGACAGGGAACCCCCTAAACAATGAGCAGTTCTTC
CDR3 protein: CASSLVATGNPLNNEQFF

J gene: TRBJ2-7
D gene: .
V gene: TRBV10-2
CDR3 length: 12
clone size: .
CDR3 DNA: TGCGCCAGTAAACAGGGATCCCACGAGCAGTACTTC
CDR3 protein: CASKQGSHEQYF